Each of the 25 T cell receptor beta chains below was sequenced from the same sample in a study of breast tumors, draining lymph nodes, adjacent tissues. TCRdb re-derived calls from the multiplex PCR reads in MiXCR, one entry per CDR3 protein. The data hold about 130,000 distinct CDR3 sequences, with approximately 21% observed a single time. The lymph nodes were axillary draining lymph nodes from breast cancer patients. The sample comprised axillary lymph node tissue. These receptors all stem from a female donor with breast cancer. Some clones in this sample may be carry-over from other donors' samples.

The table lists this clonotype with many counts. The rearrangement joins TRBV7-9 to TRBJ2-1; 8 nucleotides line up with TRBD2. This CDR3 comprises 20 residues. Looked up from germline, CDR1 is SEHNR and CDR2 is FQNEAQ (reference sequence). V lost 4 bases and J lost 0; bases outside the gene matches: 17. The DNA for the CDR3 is TGTGCCAGCAGCTCCCCCCGGGGTAGCGGGGATTTGAGCTCCTACAATGAGCAGTTCTTC. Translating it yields CASSSPRGSGDLSSYNEQFF.

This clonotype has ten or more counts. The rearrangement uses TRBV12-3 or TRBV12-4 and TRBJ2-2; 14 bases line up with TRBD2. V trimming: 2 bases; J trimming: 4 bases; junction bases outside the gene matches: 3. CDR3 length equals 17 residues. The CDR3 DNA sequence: TGTGCCAGCAGTTTACACGGACTAGCGGGAGGCACCGGGGAGCTGTTTTTT. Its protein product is CASSLHGLAGGTGELFF.

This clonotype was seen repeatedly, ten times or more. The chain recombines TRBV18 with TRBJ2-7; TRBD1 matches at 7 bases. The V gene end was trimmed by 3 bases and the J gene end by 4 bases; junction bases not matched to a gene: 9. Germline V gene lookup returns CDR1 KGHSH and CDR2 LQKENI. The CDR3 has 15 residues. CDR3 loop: CASSPRTGVIYEQYF. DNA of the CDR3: TGTGCCAGCTCACCCAGGACAGGCGTCATTTACGAGCAGTACTTC.

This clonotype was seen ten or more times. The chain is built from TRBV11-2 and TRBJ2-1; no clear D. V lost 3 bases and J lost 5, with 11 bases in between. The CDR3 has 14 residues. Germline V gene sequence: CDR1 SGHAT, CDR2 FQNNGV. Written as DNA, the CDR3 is TGTGCCAGCAGCTTGGGTAGTGTCGACAATGAGCAGTTCTTC. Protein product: CASSLGSVDNEQFF.

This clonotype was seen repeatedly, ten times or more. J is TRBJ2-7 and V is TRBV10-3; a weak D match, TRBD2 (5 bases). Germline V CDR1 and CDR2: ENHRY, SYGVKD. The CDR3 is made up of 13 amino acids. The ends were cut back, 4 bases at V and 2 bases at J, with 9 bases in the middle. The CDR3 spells CAISVGAAYEQYF. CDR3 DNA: TGTGCCATCAGTGTTGGAGCGGCCTACGAGCAGTACTTC.

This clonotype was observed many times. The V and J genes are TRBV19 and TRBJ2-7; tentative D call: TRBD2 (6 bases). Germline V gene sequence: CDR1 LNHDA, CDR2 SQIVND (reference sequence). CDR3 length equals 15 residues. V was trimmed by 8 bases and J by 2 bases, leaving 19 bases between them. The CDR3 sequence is CASGWFDGSAYEQYF. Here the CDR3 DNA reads TGTGCCAGTGGATGGTTTGACGGGAGTGCCTACGAGCAGTACTTC.

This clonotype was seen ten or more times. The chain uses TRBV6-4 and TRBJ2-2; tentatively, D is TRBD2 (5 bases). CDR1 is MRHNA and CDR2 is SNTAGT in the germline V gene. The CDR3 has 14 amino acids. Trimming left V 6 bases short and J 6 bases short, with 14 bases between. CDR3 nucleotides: TGTGCCAGCAGACTAGAGCCCCTCTCCGGGGAGCTGTTTTTT. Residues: CASRLEPLSGELFF.

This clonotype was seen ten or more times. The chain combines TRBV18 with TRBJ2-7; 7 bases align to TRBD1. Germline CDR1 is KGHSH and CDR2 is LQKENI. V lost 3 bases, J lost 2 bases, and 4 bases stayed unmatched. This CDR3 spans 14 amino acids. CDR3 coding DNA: TGTGCCAGCTCACCCGGACAGGATACCTACGAGCAGTACTTC. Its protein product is CASSPGQDTYEQYF.

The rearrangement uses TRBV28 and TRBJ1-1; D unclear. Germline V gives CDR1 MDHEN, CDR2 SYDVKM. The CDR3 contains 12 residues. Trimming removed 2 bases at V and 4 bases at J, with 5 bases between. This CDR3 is CASSLIGTEAFF. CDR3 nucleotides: TGTGCCAGCAGTTTAATTGGCACTGAAGCTTTCTTT.

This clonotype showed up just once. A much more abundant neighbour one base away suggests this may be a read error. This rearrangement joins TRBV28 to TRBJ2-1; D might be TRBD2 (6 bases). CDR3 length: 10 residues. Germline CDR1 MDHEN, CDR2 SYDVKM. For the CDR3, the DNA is TGTGTCAGCTTTCGGGAGAGGCAGTTCTTC. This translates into CVSFRERQFF.

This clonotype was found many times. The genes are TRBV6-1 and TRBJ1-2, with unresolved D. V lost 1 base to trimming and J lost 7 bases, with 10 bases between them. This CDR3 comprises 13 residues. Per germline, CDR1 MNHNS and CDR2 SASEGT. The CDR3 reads CASSEGGLRGYTF. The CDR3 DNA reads TGTGCCAGCAGTGAAGGGGGTTTACGTGGCTACACCTTC.

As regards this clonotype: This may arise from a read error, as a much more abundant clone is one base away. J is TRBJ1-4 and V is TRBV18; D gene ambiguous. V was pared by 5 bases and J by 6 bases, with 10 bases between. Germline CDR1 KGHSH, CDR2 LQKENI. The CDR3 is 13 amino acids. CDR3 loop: CASSEQIDEKLFF. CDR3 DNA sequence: TGTGCCAGCTCAGAGCAAATTGATGAAAAACTGTTTTTT.

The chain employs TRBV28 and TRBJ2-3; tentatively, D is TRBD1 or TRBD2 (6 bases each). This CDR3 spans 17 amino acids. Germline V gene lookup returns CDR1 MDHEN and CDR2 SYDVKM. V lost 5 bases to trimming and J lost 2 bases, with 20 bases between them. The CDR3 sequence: CASSHSSGRDNTDTQYF. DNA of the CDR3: TGTGCCAGCAGTCATTCGTCGGGGCGGGACAACACAGATACGCAGTATTTT.

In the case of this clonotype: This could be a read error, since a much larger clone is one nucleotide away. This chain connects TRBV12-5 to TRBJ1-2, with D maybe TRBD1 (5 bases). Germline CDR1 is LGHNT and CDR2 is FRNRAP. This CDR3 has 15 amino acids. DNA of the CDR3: TGTGGTAGTGGTTTGGACAACAGGCTAGGCTATGGCTACACCTTC. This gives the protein CGSGLDNRLGYGYTF.

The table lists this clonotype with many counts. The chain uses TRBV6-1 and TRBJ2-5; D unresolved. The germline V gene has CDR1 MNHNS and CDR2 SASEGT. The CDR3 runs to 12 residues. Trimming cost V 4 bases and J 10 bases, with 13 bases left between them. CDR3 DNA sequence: TGTGCCAGCAGTGTGCGCTATAGAGACCAGTACTTC. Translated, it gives CASSVRYRDQYF.

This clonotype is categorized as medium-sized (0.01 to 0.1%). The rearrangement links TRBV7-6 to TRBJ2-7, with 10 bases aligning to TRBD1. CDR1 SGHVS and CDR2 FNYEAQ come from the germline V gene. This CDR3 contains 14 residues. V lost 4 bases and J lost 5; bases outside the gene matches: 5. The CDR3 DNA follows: TGTGCCAGCAGCTCGGCGGGGACAGGGGACGAGCAGTACTTC. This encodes CASSSAGTGDEQYF.

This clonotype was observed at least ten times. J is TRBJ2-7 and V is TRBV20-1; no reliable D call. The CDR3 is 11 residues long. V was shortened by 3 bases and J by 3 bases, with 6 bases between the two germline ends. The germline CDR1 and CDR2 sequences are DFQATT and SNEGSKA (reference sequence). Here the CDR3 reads CSARVDYEQYF. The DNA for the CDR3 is TGCAGTGCTAGGGTCGACTACGAGCAGTACTTC.

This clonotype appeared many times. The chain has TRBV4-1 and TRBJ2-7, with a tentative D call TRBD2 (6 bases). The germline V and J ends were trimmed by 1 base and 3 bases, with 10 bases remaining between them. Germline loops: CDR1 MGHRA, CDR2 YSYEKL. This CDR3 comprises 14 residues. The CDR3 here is CASSQGDGSYEQYF. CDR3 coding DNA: TGCGCCAGCAGCCAAGGAGACGGGAGCTACGAGCAGTACTTC.

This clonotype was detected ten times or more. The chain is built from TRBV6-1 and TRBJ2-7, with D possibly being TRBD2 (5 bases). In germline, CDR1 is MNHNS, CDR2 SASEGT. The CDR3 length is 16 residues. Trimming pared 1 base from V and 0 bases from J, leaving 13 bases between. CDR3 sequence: CASSEGAGIRSYEQYF. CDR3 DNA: TGTGCCAGCAGTGAAGGGGCGGGTATCCGCTCCTACGAGCAGTACTTC.

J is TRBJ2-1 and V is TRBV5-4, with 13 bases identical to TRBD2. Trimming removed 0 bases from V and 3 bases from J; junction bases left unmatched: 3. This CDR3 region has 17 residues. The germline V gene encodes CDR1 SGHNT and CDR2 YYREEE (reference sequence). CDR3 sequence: CASSLDGLAGVYNEQFF. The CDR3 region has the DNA TGTGCCAGCAGCTTGGACGGACTAGCGGGAGTCTACAATGAGCAGTTCTTC. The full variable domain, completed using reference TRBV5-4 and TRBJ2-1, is ETGVTQSPTHLIKTRGQQVTLRCSSQSGHNTVSWYQQALGQGPQFIFQYYREEENGRGNFPPRFSGLQFPNYSSELNVNALELDDSALYLCASSLDGLAGVYNEQFFGPGTRLTVL.

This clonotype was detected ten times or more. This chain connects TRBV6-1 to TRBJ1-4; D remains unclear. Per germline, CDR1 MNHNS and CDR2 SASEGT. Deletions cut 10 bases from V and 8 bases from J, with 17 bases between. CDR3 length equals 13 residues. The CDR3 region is CAIGRFSEEKLFF. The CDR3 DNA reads TGTGCCATCGGACGGTTTTCGGAGGAAAAACTGTTTTTT.

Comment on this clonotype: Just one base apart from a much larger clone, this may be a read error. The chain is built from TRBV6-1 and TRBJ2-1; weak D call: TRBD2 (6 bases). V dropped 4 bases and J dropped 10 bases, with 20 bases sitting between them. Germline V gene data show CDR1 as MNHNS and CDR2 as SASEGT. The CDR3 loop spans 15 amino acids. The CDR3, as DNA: TGTGCCAGCAGTGTTACGGCGGGATCCGGCAGGGAGCAGTTCTTC. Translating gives CASSVTAGSGREQFF.

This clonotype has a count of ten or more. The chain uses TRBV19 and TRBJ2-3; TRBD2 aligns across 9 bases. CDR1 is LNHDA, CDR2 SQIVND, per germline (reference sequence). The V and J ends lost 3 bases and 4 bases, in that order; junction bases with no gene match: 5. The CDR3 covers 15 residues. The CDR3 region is CASSIIAGVADTQYF. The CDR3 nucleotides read TGTGCCAGTAGTATTATAGCGGGAGTGGCAGATACGCAGTATTTT.

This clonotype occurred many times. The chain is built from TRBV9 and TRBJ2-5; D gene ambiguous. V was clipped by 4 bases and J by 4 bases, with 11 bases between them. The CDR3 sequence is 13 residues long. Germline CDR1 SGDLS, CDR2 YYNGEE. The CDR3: CASSPWTGETQYF. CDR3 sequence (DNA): TGTGCCAGCAGCCCCTGGACGGGAGAGACCCAGTACTTC.

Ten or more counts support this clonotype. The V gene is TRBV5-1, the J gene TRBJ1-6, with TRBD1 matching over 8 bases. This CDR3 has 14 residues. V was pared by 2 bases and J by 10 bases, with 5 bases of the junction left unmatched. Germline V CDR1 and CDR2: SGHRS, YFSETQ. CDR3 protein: CASSLGDRLSPLHF. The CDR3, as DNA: TGCGCCAGCAGCTTAGGGGACAGGCTATCACCCCTCCACTTT.